Listed here are 20 T cell receptor beta chains from one sample, sequenced in a study of blood T cell repertoires in COVID-19. This table comes from immunoSEQ multiplex PCR, and its TCRdb copy is limited to in-frame clones, with some not included. The data contain about 380,000 clones, 88% of them seen just once; the ten biggest clones take up more than 0.95%. Sequencing used PBMCs or T cells enriched from blood (not recorded which). The receptors originated from a woman aged 18-29 years who had recovered from COVID-19.

The chain is built from TRBV14 and TRBJ2-7, with TRBD2 matching 7 bases. This CDR3 is built from 18 residues. Germline V CDR1 and CDR2: SGHDN, FVKESK. V lost 3 bases to trimming and J lost 4 bases; unmatched junction nucleotides: 18. As DNA, the CDR3 is TGTGCCAGCAGCCACGATACTTTAAAACGGGACTACTTTTACGAGCAGTACTTC. The encoded protein is CASSHDTLKRDYFYEQYF.

The rearrangement joins TRBV2 to TRBJ1-6; D perhaps matches TRBD1 (6 bases). The CDR3 loop spans 15 amino acids. With 7 bases removed from V and 0 bases from J, the gap between germline ends came to 10 bases. The germline V gene encodes CDR1 SNHLY and CDR2 FYNNEI. This CDR3 is CASTEDSSYNSPLHF. In DNA, the CDR3 is TGTGCCAGCACCGAGGACAGCTCCTATAATTCACCCCTCCACTTT.

The chain carries TRBV7-9 and TRBJ1-1; the match to TRBD1 covers 8 bases. Germline values: CDR1 SEHNR, CDR2 FQNEAQ (reference sequence). Unmatched junction bases numbered 8, after V lost 5 bases and J lost 3 bases. The CDR3 extends over 15 amino acids. DNA of the CDR3: TGTGCCAGCAGCACCGGACAGGGAGTATACACTGAAGCTTTCTTT. As protein: CASSTGQGVYTEAFF.

A few counts support this clone. The chain links TRBV3-1 (or the pseudogene TRBV3-2) to TRBJ2-3; D gene uncertain. The V end was cut by 0 bases, the J end by 1 base, with 11 bases between. The CDR3 spans 16 residues. Germline-derived CDR1 and CDR2 are LGHDT and YNNKEL (reference sequence). CDR3 protein: CASSQETAGRTDTQYF. CDR3 DNA sequence: TGTGCCAGCAGCCAAGAGACGGCAGGTCGCACAGATACGCAGTATTTT.

The CDR3 loop reads CAWSPPGQGFEQYF. CDR3 DNA: TGTGCCTGGAGTCCACCGGGACAGGGTTTCGAGCAGTACTTC. V is TRBV30 and J is TRBJ2-7, with 9 bases lining up with TRBD1. The V gene end was trimmed by 2 bases and the J gene end by 6 bases; junction bases not matched to a gene: 8. The CDR3 is made up of 14 amino acids. The germline gives CDR1 GTSNPN, CDR2 SVGIG (reference sequence).

This clone occurred a few times. The V gene is TRBV19, the J gene TRBJ1-1, with 8 positions matching TRBD1. Trimming removed 5 bases from V and 1 base from J; junction bases left unmatched: 6. This CDR3 has 15 amino acids. Germline CDR1 and CDR2: LNHDA and SQIVND (reference sequence). This CDR3 is CASSLLTGANTEAFF. The CDR3 DNA reads TGTGCCAGTAGTCTCCTGACAGGGGCGAACACTGAAGCTTTCTTT. The full variable domain, with the rest looked up from reference TRBV19 and TRBJ1-1, is DGGITQSPKYLFRKEGQNVTLSCEQNLNHDAMYWYRQDPGQGLRLIYYSQIVNDFQKGDIAEGYSVSREKKESFPLTVTSAQKNPTAFYLCASSLLTGANTEAFFGQGTRLTVV.

The V and J genes are TRBV5-1 and TRBJ1-1; D gene ambiguous. Trimming stripped 0 bases from V and 1 base from J, with 7 bases between. This CDR3 spans 14 amino acids. Germline CDR1 reads SGHRS; CDR2 reads YFSETQ. CDR3 sequence reads: CASSLERGNTEAFF. The CDR3 coding sequence is TGCGCCAGCAGCTTGGAACGGGGGAACACTGAAGCTTTCTTT.

This clone was seen only once. The chain employs TRBV4-1 and TRBJ2-5; D may be TRBD1 (5 bases). Trimming removed 1 base at V and 1 base at J, with 10 bases between. Germline CDR1 MGHRA, CDR2 YSYEKL. This CDR3 has 15 amino acids. CDR3 in amino acids: CASSQGQGFQETQYF. The CDR3 coding sequence is TGCGCCAGCAGCCAAGGCCAGGGCTTCCAAGAGACCCAGTACTTC.

CDR3 DNA sequence: TGCGCCAGCAGCGAGGACGGAGGTGAAGCTTTCTTT. Protein sequence: CASSEDGGEAFF. V and J are TRBV4-1 and TRBJ1-1; D unclear. CDR1 and CDR2 from the germline V gene are MGHRA and YSYEKL. The V gene lost 5 bases and the J gene lost 7 bases, with 11 bases spanning the gap. There are 12 residues in the CDR3.

The chain joins TRBV19 to TRBJ1-4; no clear D. This CDR3 is 14 amino acids long. Germline-derived CDR1 and CDR2 are LNHDA and SQIVND (reference sequence). Trimming stripped 0 bases from V and 8 bases from J, with 10 bases between. The CDR3 is CASSIDRMEEKLFF. The CDR3 DNA sequence: TGTGCCAGTAGTATAGATCGGATGGAGGAAAAACTGTTTTTT.

The CDR3 here is CASSPDGLQADTQYF. The CDR3 nucleotides read TGTGCCAGCTCACCTGACGGACTTCAAGCAGATACGCAGTATTTT. The chain joins TRBV18 to TRBJ2-3; perhaps TRBD2 as D (5 bases). This CDR3 has 15 residues. V shed 3 bases and J shed 4 bases, with 14 bases lying between them. The germline V gene has CDR1 KGHSH and CDR2 LQKENI. The full variable domain, with the rest looked up from reference TRBV18 and TRBJ2-3, is NAGVMQNPRHLVRRRGQEARLRCSPMKGHSHVYWYRQLPEEGLKFMVYLQKENIIDESGMPKERFSAEFPKEGPSILRIQQVVRGDSAAYFCASSPDGLQADTQYFGPGTRLTVL.

This chain joins TRBV19 and TRBJ1-1; D call uncertain. CDR3 length: 16 amino acids. Germline V gene lookup returns CDR1 LNHDA and CDR2 SQIVND (reference sequence). The V end lost 0 bases, the J end lost 2 bases, and 13 bases lay between the germline ends. The CDR3 nucleotides read TGTGCCAGTAGTATAGAGGAGAAGTTCCCTAACACTGAAGCTTTCTTT. Protein: CASSIEEKFPNTEAFF.

The chain uses TRBV7-3 and TRBJ1-3, with D perhaps TRBD1 (6 bases). CDR3 length: 14 residues. Germline CDR1 and CDR2: SGHTA and FQGTGA. V was clipped by 4 bases and J by 4 bases, with 11 bases between them. In DNA, the CDR3 is TGTGCCAGCAGCTCCGGACAGCCGGGAAACACCATATATTTT. Residues: CASSSGQPGNTIYF.

J is TRBJ2-1 and V is TRBV5-5; 9 bases align to TRBD2. This CDR3 contains 15 residues. Germline V gene data show CDR1 as SGHKS and CDR2 as YYEKEE (reference sequence). The J segment lost 10 bases and the V segment lost 2 bases, leaving 10 bases of the junction unmatched. The CDR3 DNA is TGTGCCAGCAGCTTTAAAGGCGGGGGGGCCCAAGAGCAGTTCTTC. Protein: CASSFKGGGAQEQFF.

A single count supports this clone. V gene TRBV19 combines with J gene TRBJ1-3, with no clear D. This CDR3 is built from 15 residues. V dropped 0 bases and J dropped 0 bases, with 6 bases sitting between them. Per germline, CDR1 LNHDA and CDR2 SQIVND (reference sequence). The CDR3 coding sequence is TGTGCCAGTAGTATAGATCTCCGCTCTGGAAACACCATATATTTT. This gives the protein CASSIDLRSGNTIYF.

This sequence joins TRBV4-1 and TRBJ2-1, with D possibly being TRBD1 (6 bases). This CDR3 is built from 15 residues. Trimming removed 2 bases from V and 4 bases from J, with 12 bases in between. The germline V gene has CDR1 MGHRA and CDR2 YSYEKL. As DNA, the CDR3 is TGCGCCAGCAGCCAAAAAACAGGGAAGTACAATGAGCAGTTCTTC. Protein sequence: CASSQKTGKYNEQFF.

For the CDR3, the DNA is TGTGCCAGCGCTCAGAGGAGGAACACTGAAGCTTTCTTT. Its protein is CASAQRRNTEAFF. This sequence joins TRBV12-3 or TRBV12-4 and TRBJ1-1; D is undetermined. Trimming cost V 8 bases and J 1 base, with 11 bases left between them. The CDR3 is 13 residues long.

This sequence joins TRBV6-5 and TRBJ2-1; TRBD2 matches 7 bases. This CDR3 has 15 residues. Looked up from germline, CDR1 is MNHEY and CDR2 is SVGAGI. The ends lost 2 bases at V and 6 bases at J; junction bases unmatched: 7. This CDR3 is CASSYMGGGPNEQFF. The CDR3 DNA sequence: TGTGCCAGCAGTTACATGGGGGGGGGACCCAATGAGCAGTTCTTC.

This clone turned up a few times. DNA of the CDR3: TGTGCCAGCAGCGTCCAGATCTCAGATACGCAGTATTTT. This gives the protein CASSVQISDTQYF. The rearrangement joins TRBV9 to TRBJ2-3; D is uncertain. This CDR3 is built from 13 residues. In germline, CDR1 is SGDLS, CDR2 YYNGEE. V was cut by 2 bases and J by 4 bases, with 8 bases left in between. Variable domain in full (rest from reference TRBV9 and TRBJ2-3): DSGVTQTPKHLITATGQRVTLRCSPRSGDLSVYWYQQSLDQGLQFLIQYYNGEERAKGNILERFSAQQFPDLHSELNLSSLELGDSALYFCASSVQISDTQYFGPGTRLTVL.

CDR3 sequence reads: CASSPLKRGFQETQYF. The DNA for the CDR3 is TGTGCCAGCAGTCCCCTAAAGCGGGGATTCCAAGAGACCCAGTACTTC. V usage is TRBV28 and J usage is TRBJ2-5, with 7 nucleotides matching TRBD2. The CDR3 is made up of 16 amino acids. Germline CDR1 MDHEN, CDR2 SYDVKM. Trimming removed 5 bases from V and 1 base from J; junction bases left unmatched: 10. The full variable domain, its missing parts supplied by reference TRBV28 and TRBJ2-5, is DVKVTQSSRYLVKRTGEKVFLECVQDMDHENMFWYRQDPGLGLRLIYFSYDVKMKEKGDIPEGYSVSREKKERFSLILESASTNQTSMYLCASSPLKRGFQETQYFGPGTRLLVL.